This TCR beta chain originates from a study of cytomegalovirus exposure and HLA in healthy donors (dated by TCRdb to the late 2010s). In terms of the full investigation: In an earlier analysis of some 550 of the donors, about 260 Gb of sequence data and 117 million unique TCR beta sequences from about 179 million T cells were reported. An early release that covered around 590 HLA-typed donors contained about 300 gigabases of sequencing data and 80 million or so unique TCR sequences. Of the roughly 400 genotyped donors, approximately 83% fell in the genetic ancestry cluster associated with self-reported Caucasian donors. The study was designed to test whether signatures of past pathogen exposure could be identified by cataloging public T cell receptors. The T cell repertoires of several hundred subjects were profiled by immunosequencing and related to cytomegalovirus serostatus. Besides the first cohort of about 730 subjects, a separate validation cohort made up of roughly 120 different subjects was used. The study combined high-throughput TCR immunosequencing, statistical association of individual TCRs with disease status, and machine learning to predict cytomegalovirus infection status. A later analysis re-examined previously published TCR beta repertoires from 500 to 700 donors and added high-resolution HLA genotyping to investigate patterns of TCR occurrence. In the later analysis, no new phenotypic data were used to find candidate immune exposures; instead, reliance was placed on TCR beta sequences and their occurrence across donors. To decide whether each TCR beta V gene segment behaved as functional or pseudogenic, an earlier analysis of some 540 of the donors relied on high-throughput TCR beta sequencing. Donor age, sex, ethnicity and CMV serostatus were compiled alongside the repertoire data. In a later genetic analysis, genome-wide SNP genotypes for about three fifths of the roughly 670 donors were used, and that subset was treated as a discovery cohort. All discovery cohort repertoires had been generated using a single sequencing platform. Both class I and class II loci were covered by HLA typing, at four-digit resolution. The number of donors typed differed by locus, with about 629-630 for A, B, C, DRB1 and DQB1, around 520 for DQA1, over 600 for DPA1, and under 490 for DPB1. About 5 DR-DQ haplotypes were handled as single units for association and clustering, since linkage in the cohort was strong. Among a few hundred genotyped donors of the cohort, an average of approximately 240,000 unique TCR beta nucleotide sequences were sequenced per donor, roughly a sixth of them non-productive.

V loses 0 bases at its end and J loses 5 bases; junction bases beyond the gene matches: 5. Reading the germline V gene (reference sequence) gives CDR1 MNHNY and CDR2 SVGAGI. The CDR3 runs 16 residues from the cysteine to the phenylalanine. Only CDR3 DNA is held: 48 bases, read in frame from base 1. Preparation of the library involved the immunoSEQ multiplex PCR assay. A mixture of 60 forward primers for TCR Vbeta segments and 13 reverse primers for TCR Jbeta segments was used in the multiplex PCR. The CDR3 region of rearranged TCR beta genes was amplified from genomic DNA with a multiplex PCR assay. On the Illumina HiSeq System, the amplified TCR beta libraries were sequenced as 87-base-pair reads. Regarding the original processing steps: In a later analysis, roughly 80 million unique TCR beta chains were counted across the roughly 610 repertoires, and roughly 11 million of these chains were shared by at least two donors. A nearest-neighbor algorithm error-corrected the raw reads and collapsed the reads into unique sequences, merging closely related sequences to remove PCR and sequencing errors. Alignment of CDR3 sequences to IMGT reference sequences was used to assign V, D and J gene segments. For a sequence to be retained, at least a six-nucleotide match to both a V gene segment and a J gene segment was required. Rearrangements were classified as productive when the CDR3 lacked stop codons and remained in frame with V and J, and all other rearrangements were classified as non-productive. Following IMGT convention, CDR3 was defined as the stretch from the second conserved V-encoded cysteine to the conserved J-encoded phenylalanine. In an earlier analysis of more than 550 of the donors, sequences lacking an unambiguous match to a single V gene segment were excluded. In an earlier analysis of about 590 of the donors, a V segment was called functional when productive rearrangements were above 56.7%, and segregating when the standard deviation between donors exceeded 5%. A statistical classification framework was built to diagnose cytomegalovirus status from the catalog of TCR beta chain sequences. A later analysis assigned V and J genes by comparing TCR nucleotide sequences with IMGT/GENE-DB human TR gene sequences. The TCRdist pipeline was used in a later analysis to assign CDR3 sequences and most-parsimonious VDJ recombination scenarios. In a later analysis, each TCR beta chain was defined by its CDR3 amino acid sequence together with its V-gene family, and reads lacking a unique V-gene family were excluded. As a way to deal with suspected cross-contamination and a sequencing artifact, a later analysis dropped over 550 nucleotide sequences that were highly shared and had low generation probability. For each public chain, a later analysis derived a clonal expansion index from normalized ranks of inferred template counts within each repertoire. In a later analysis, generation probabilities were computed with a VDJ recombination model fitted to out-of-frame rearrangements, and the resulting probabilities were checked against IGoR. In a later analysis, hypergeometric tests were used to score TCR-TCR, TCR-HLA and TCR-CMV co-occurrence, with a repertoire-size bias correction applied to TCR pairs. To estimate false discovery rates, a later analysis permuted the HLA or CMV assignments 20 times. In a later analysis, co-occurring TCRs were grouped using DBSCAN, and TCRdist sequence similarity was added for clustering within HLA-allele-positive subsets. Repertoires with fewer than 30,000 or more than 120,000 public chains were left out of co-occurrence clustering, as were five repertoires with anomalous nucleotide sharing. In TCRdb, the immuneACCESS table is reduced to in-frame sequences with V and J assigned. These tables do not hold every clone; where another copy was compared, an unresolved V gene accounts for under half, and the others remain unexplained. V and J calls and clone size come straight from that table; D and trimming were deduced from the DNA. The sample yields over 120,000 clones; 70% to 85% were counted once. The leading ten clones occupy roughly 1.4% of the sample.

The investigation overall reported the following: Because counts were too low, 15 or so rarely observed V segments, including chromosome 9 orphons, were excluded from the earlier analysis of 587 of the donors. A later analysis found that most CMV-associated TCR beta chains appeared HLA-restricted, with HLA associations seemingly driven largely by CMV exposure. Linkage disequilibrium might explain the correlated functional status among segregating V segments, but an unknown experimental factor could not be ruled out. The study listed 150 to 200 TCR beta chains as associated with cytomegalovirus. Cytomegalovirus status was reported to be diagnosed by the classifier with high specificity and sensitivity in both the original and validation cohorts. In vitro tests confirmed that a few of the cytomegalovirus-associated TCR beta chains recognize cytomegalovirus antigens. In an earlier analysis of about 550 of the donors, most TCR beta V segments were observed in productive rearrangements about 90% or about 30% of the time, broadly matching IMGT annotations. A group of highly shared sequence variants was considered likely to be a technical artifact of the sequencing pipeline. Some IMGT-functional V segments, including TRBV6-2 and TRBV6-3, could not be distinguished by the 87-base-pair reads and were therefore excluded. The authors suggested that the approach could potentially be extended to other disease states and immunological phenotypes. While some public TCRs were present in many individuals, most TCR sequences turned up only very rarely across donors. Assigning TCR associations to individual alleles was difficult when HLA alleles, especially DR and DQ, strongly co-occurred. Because HLA typing was missing for some donors at each locus, association tests included only the typed subset. The cohort was sequenced for TCR beta chains only, and without alpha or paired-chain data the features that could be detected were limited. A later genetic analysis reported fewer N-insertions in productive TCRs among donors in an Asian-associated ancestry cluster than the 666-donor mean. Compared with equally common non-associated chains, HLA-associated TCR beta chains in a later analysis were more clonally expanded and had lower generation probabilities. In a later analysis, several top co-occurrence clusters were reported to appear linked to parvovirus B19, influenza, CMV and Epstein-Barr virus. A further reported finding was that TCR beta sequences accurately predicted the HLA-A and HLA-B alleles for most subjects in the first cohort. CMV serostatus was the only immune exposure information available for the cohort. In a later genetic analysis, a missense DCLRE1C variant was associated with V-gene and J-gene trimming of TCR beta chains, and the association was replicated in an independent cohort. In a later analysis, the rate of TCR association differed among HLA loci, with DRB1 alleles having the most associated TCRs and HLA-C alleles having the fewest. In a later analysis, some 17,000 TCR beta sequences were associated with specific HLA alleles at a false discovery rate of 0.05. The presence/absence analyses assumed that sequencing depth was roughly uniform across donors, and that assumption may not be true.

Remarks on this clone: It has no known antigen specificity. No base-level quality is on record; no much larger clone is a single base apart.

The cohort consisted of more than 650 healthy bone marrow donors. Cohort members were all nominally healthy when sampled, although unrecorded immune exposures were likely present. The donor was CMV seropositive and was included in the group of some 290 seropositive cohort members. A peripheral blood sample was collected from each donor, and TCR beta sequencing was performed on peripheral blood mononuclear cells. Genomic DNA extraction from the blood cell samples was performed with the Qiagen DNeasy Blood Extraction Kit. This TCR was sampled from a man aged 30 to 45 in good health and CMV-seropositive. The V and J segments used are TRBV6-6 and TRBJ2-3, and 10 bases in between align with TRBD2. Sequenced: PBMCs. CDR3 loop: CASSYSQRGGGDTQYF. The DNA sequence reads TGTGCCAGCAGTTACTCACAGCGGGGGGGCGGAGATACGCAGTATTTT.